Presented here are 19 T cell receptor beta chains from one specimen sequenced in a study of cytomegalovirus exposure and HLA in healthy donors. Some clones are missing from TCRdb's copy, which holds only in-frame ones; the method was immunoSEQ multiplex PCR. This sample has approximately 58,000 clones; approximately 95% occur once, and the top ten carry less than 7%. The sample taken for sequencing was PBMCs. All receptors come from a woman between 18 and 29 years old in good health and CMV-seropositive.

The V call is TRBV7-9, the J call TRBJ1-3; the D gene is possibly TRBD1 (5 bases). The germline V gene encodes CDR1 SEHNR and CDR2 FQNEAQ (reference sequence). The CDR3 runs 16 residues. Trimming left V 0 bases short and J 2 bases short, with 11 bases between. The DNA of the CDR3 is TGTGCCAGCAGCTTAGCGCGTAAGGGGCCTGGAAACACCATATATTTT. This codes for CASSLARKGPGNTIYF. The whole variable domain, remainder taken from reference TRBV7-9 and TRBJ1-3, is DTGVSQNPRHKITKRGQNVTFRCDPISEHNRLYWYRQTLGQGPEFLTYFQNEAQLEKSRLLSDRFSAERPKGSFSTLEIQRTEQGDSAMYLCASSLARKGPGNTIYFGEGSWLTVV.

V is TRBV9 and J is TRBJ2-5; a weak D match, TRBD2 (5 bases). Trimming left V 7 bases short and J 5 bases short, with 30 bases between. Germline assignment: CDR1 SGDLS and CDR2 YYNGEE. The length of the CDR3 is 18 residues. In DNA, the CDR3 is TGTGCCAGCCCGCAGATGGAAGCTTTGAAGAGGGTTAGGGAGACCCAGTACTTC. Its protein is CASPQMEALKRVRETQYF.

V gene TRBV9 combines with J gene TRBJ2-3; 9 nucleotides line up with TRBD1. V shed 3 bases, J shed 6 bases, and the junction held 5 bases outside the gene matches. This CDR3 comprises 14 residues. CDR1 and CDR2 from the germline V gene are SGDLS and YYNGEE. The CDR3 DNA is TGTGCCAGCAGCGAGGGACAGGGAGGGGATACGCAGTATTTT. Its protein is CASSEGQGGDTQYF.

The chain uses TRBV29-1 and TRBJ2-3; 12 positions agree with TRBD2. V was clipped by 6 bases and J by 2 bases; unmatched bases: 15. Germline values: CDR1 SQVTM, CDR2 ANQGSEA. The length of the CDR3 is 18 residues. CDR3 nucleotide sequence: TGCAGCGTCAAAACACTAGCGGGGGGCCAGGCCGACACAGATACGCAGTATTTT. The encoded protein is CSVKTLAGGQADTDTQYF.

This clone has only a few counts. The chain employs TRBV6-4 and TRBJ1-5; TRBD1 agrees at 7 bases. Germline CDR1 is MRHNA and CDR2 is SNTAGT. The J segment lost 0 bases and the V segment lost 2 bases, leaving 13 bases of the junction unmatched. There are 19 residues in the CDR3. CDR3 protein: CASSDPHPDRLYSNQPQHF. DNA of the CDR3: TGTGCCAGCAGTGACCCCCACCCGGACAGGCTTTATAGCAATCAGCCCCAGCATTTT.

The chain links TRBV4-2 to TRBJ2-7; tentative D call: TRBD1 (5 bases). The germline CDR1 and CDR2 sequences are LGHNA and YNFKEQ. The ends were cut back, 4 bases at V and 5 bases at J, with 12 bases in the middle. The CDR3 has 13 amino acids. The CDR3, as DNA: TGTGCCAGCAGCCTCGGGCAGGGTAACGAGCAGTACTTC. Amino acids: CASSLGQGNEQYF.

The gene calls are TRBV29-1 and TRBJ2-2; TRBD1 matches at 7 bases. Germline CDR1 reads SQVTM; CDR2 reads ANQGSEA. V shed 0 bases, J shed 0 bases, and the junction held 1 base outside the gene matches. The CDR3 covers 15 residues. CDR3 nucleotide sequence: TGCAGCGTTGAAGATGGGACAGCGAACACCGGGGAGCTGTTTTTT. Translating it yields CSVEDGTANTGELFF.

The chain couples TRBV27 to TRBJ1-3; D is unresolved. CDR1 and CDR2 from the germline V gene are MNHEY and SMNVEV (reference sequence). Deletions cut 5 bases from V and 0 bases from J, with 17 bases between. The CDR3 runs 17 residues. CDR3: CASSRFGGLSSGNTIYF. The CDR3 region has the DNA TGTGCCAGCAGTCGGTTCGGCGGTCTCAGCTCTGGAAACACCATATATTTT.

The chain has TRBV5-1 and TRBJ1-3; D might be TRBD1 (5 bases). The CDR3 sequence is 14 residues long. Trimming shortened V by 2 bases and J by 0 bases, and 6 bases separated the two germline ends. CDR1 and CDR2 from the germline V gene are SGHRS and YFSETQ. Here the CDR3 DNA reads TGCGCCAGCAGCTTCGGGGGCTCTGGAAACACCATATATTTT. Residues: CASSFGGSGNTIYF.

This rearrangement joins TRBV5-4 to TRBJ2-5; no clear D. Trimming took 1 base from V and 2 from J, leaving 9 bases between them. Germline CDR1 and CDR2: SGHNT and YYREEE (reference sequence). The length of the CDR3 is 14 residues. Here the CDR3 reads CASSLRLQQETQYF. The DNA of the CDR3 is TGTGCCAGCAGCTTGAGGCTACAGCAAGAGACCCAGTACTTC.

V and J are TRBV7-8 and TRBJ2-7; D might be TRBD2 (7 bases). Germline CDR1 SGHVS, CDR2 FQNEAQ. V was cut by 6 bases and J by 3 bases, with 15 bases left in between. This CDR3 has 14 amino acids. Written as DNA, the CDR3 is TGTGCCAGCAGTTTCCGGGGGGCCATCTACGAGCAGTACTTC. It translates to CASSFRGAIYEQYF.

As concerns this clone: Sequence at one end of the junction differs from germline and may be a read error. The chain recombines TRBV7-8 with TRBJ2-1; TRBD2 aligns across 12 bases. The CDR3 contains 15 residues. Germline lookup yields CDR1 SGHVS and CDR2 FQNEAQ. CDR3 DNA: TGTGCCAGCAGCCTAGCGGGGGGGCAGTACAATGAGCAGTTCTTC. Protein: CASSLAGGQYNEQFF.

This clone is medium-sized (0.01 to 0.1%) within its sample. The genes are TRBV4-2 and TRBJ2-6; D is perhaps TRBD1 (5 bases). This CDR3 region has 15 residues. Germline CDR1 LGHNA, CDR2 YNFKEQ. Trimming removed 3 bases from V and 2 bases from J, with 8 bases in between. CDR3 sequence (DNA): TGTGCCAGCAGCCAGGACACCGCTGGGGCCAACGTCCTGACTTTC. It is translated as CASSQDTAGANVLTF.

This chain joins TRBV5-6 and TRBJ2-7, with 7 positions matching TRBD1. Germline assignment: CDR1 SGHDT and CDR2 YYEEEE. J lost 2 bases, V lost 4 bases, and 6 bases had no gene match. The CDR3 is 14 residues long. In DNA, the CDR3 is TGTGCCAGCAGCCTAAGCGGACAGGCCTACGAGCAGTACTTC. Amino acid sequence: CASSLSGQAYEQYF.

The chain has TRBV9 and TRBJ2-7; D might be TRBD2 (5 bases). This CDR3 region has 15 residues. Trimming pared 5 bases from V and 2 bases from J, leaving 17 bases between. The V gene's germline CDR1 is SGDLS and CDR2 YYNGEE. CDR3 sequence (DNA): TGTGCCAGCAGTAGGACTGGCCTTGAGGCCTACGAGCAGTACTTC. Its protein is CASSRTGLEAYEQYF.

CDR3 loop: CASSPAGVSTDTQYF. In DNA, the CDR3 is TGTGCCAGCTCCCCAGCGGGGGTCTCCACAGATACGCAGTATTTT. The V gene is TRBV7-2, the J gene TRBJ2-3; TRBD2 aligns across 8 bases. Trimming removed 8 bases from V and 2 bases from J; junction bases left unmatched: 9. The germline V gene has CDR1 SGHTA and CDR2 FQGNSA. This CDR3 region has 15 residues. Filled out from reference TRBV7-2 and TRBJ2-3, the complete variable domain reads GAGVSQSPSNKVTEKGKDVELRCDPISGHTALYWYRQSLGQGLEFLIYFQGNSAPDKSGLPSDRFSAERTGGSVSTLTIQRTQQEDSAVYLCASSPAGVSTDTQYFGPGTRLTVL.

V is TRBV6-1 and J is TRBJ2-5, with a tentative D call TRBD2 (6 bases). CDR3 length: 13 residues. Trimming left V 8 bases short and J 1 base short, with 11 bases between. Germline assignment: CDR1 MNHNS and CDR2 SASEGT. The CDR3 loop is CASLGLTQETQYF. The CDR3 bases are TGTGCCAGCCTGGGACTTACCCAAGAGACCCAGTACTTC.

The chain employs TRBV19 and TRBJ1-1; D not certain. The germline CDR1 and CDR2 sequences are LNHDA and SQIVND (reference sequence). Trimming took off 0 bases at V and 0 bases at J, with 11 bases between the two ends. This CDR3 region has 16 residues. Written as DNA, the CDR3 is TGTGCCAGTAGTATAGACTCTAATGCTATGAACACTGAAGCTTTCTTT. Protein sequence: CASSIDSNAMNTEAFF.

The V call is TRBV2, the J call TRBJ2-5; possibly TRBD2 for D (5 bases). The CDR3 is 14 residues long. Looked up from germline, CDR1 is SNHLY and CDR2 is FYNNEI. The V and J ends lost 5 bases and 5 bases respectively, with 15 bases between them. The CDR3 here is CASSSLVGWETQYF. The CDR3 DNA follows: TGTGCCAGCAGTTCACTAGTAGGGTGGGAGACCCAGTACTTC.